These 32 T cell receptor beta chains came from one sample sequenced in a study of T-cell reconstitution after alpha-beta-depleted transplantation in children. The TCRbeta library was prepared with unique molecular identifiers. TCRdb re-called the PCR reads through MiXCR, storing one row per CDR3 protein. The repertoire holds 600,000 to 700,000 distinct CDR3 sequences, approximately 17% seen once, with 1.1% in the top ten. Sequenced material: PBMCs from the stem cell graft donor, taken from the stem cell graft. These receptors were collected from a human donor who donated a stem cell graft to a child with acute myeloid leukemia.

In regard to this clonotype: A much more abundant neighbour one base away suggests this may be a read error. The V call is TRBV5-1, the J call TRBJ2-1; tentative D call: TRBD1 (6 bases). The CDR3 runs to 17 residues. The germline CDR1 and CDR2 sequences are SGHRS and YFSETQ. V lost 0 bases to trimming and J lost 2 bases, with 15 bases between them. CDR3 bases: TGCGCCAGCAGCTTGGCCCCGCAGGGGTACCCCTACAATGAGCAGTTCTTC. It is translated as CASSLAPQGYPYNEQFF.

This clonotype came up many times. This sequence joins TRBV24-1 and TRBJ2-3; D not resolved. Deletions cut 3 bases from V and 3 bases from J, with 3 bases between. The CDR3 covers 12 residues. Germline lookup yields CDR1 KGHDR and CDR2 SFDVKD. CDR3 nucleotide sequence: TGTGCCACCAGTGATCATACAGATACGCAGTATTTT. Residues: CATSDHTDTQYF.

The chain couples TRBV30 to TRBJ1-5; D possibly corresponds to TRBD1 (5 bases). Per the germline V gene, CDR1 is GTSNPN and CDR2 is SVGIG (reference sequence). The V gene lost 8 bases and the J gene lost 4 bases, with 12 bases spanning the gap. CDR3 length: 12 residues. The CDR3 coding sequence is TGTGCCGCCCGGGGGATAAATCAGCCCCAGCATTTT. It yields the protein CAARGINQPQHF.

Only a few counts were recorded for this clonotype. This chain links TRBV20-1 with TRBJ2-7, with 7 bases matching TRBD1. This CDR3 is 14 amino acids long. Germline CDR1 reads DFQATT; CDR2 reads SNEGSKA (reference sequence). Germline trimming cut 5 bases from V and 2 bases from J; bases unmatched to any gene: 9. CDR3 loop: CSALGAGGTYEQYV. DNA for the CDR3: TGCAGTGCTCTCGGGGCAGGGGGAACCTACGAGCAGTACGTC.

The chain employs TRBV20-1 and TRBJ2-1, with D perhaps TRBD1 (6 bases). Deletions cut 3 bases from V and 2 bases from J, with 14 bases between. Germline CDR1 and CDR2: DFQATT and SNEGSKA (reference sequence). This CDR3 is built from 15 residues. In DNA form, the CDR3 reads TGCAGTGCTAGTTGGGGGCGAGCTACCTACAATGAGCAGTTCTTC. Translation: CSASWGRATYNEQFF.

This clonotype was counted ten times or more. The rearrangement links TRBV25-1 to TRBJ2-4; no definite D call. Germline values: CDR1 MGHDK, CDR2 SYGVNS. CDR3 length equals 14 residues. V was cut by 7 bases and J by 0 bases, with 10 bases left in between. CDR3 sequence: CASIDSTAKNIQYF. CDR3 coding DNA: TGTGCCAGCATTGACTCCACAGCCAAAAACATTCAGTACTTC.

This clonotype showed up many times. The chain has TRBV6-5 and TRBJ1-4; D is unresolved. CDR3 length equals 15 residues. V was trimmed by 0 bases and J by 7 bases, leaving 12 bases between them. Germline assignment: CDR1 MNHEY and CDR2 SVGAGI. CDR3 in DNA: TGTGCCAGCAGTTACTCGATATCAGGCCGTGAAAAACTGTTTTTT. This translates into CASSYSISGREKLFF.

The table lists this clonotype with many counts. The chain joins TRBV29-1 to TRBJ2-2; D is unresolved. This CDR3 has 14 residues. CDR1 SQVTM and CDR2 ANQGSEA come from the germline V gene. Trimming removed 5 bases at V and 0 bases at J, with 10 bases between. The CDR3 here is CSVFQVSNTGELFF. Written as DNA, the CDR3 is TGCAGCGTTTTCCAGGTTTCGAACACCGGGGAGCTGTTTTTT.

This clonotype was detected ten times or more. The V gene is TRBV5-1, the J gene TRBJ2-5; D remains ambiguous. Trimming removed 4 bases from V and 0 bases from J, with 1 base in between. Germline CDR1 SGHRS, CDR2 YFSETQ. The CDR3 length is 11 residues. CDR3 in amino acids: CASSDQETQYF. The CDR3 DNA is TGCGCCAGCAGCGACCAAGAGACCCAGTACTTC. Full variable domain (outside the CDR3, taken from reference TRBV5-1 and TRBJ2-5): KAGVTQTPRYLIKTRGQQVTLSCSPISGHRSVSWYQQTPGQGLQFLFEYFSETQRNKGNFPGRFSGRQFSNSRSEMNVSTLELGDSALYLCASSDQETQYFGPGTRLLVL.

This clonotype was detected a few times. This chain links TRBV12-3 or TRBV12-4 with TRBJ2-1, with 7 bases identical to TRBD1. J gave up 5 bases and V 6 bases, and 10 bases lay outside the gene matches. The CDR3 loop spans 15 amino acids. In DNA form, the CDR3 reads TGTGCCAGCAGCTTCATACTAAGGGGGCACAATGAGCAGTTCTTC. Its translation is CASSFILRGHNEQFF.

This chain uses TRBV29-1 with TRBJ1-2; 9 bases align to TRBD1. Germline lookup yields CDR1 SQVTM and CDR2 ANQGSEA. Trimming removed 6 bases from V and 8 bases from J; junction bases left unmatched: 13. The CDR3 runs to 14 residues. CDR3 nucleotides: TGCAGCGTCTTGAGTTGGACAGGGGAGTTGGGCTACACCTTC. Its protein is CSVLSWTGELGYTF. Based on the CDR3 plus reference TRBV29-1 and TRBJ1-2, the full variable domain is SAVISQKPSRDICQRGTSLTIQCQVDSQVTMMFWYRQQPGQSLTLIATANQGSEATYESGFVIDKFPISRPNLTFSTLTVSNMSPEDSSIYLCSVLSWTGELGYTFGSGTRLTVV.

Details on this clonotype: A much more abundant neighbour one base away suggests this may be a read error. This chain links TRBV20-1 with TRBJ1-3; perhaps TRBD1 as D (6 bases). Looked up from germline, CDR1 is DFQATT and CDR2 is SNEGSKA (reference sequence). CDR3 length: 18 residues. The CDR3 reads CCARVFRGVPASGNTIYF. The CDR3 nucleotides are TGCTGTGCTAGAGTATTTAGGGGGGTCCCTGCCTCTGGAAACACCATATATTTT.

This clonotype has just a few counts. The genes are TRBV7-9 and TRBJ1-3; tentative D call: TRBD1 (5 bases). The CDR3 is made up of 16 amino acids. The V gene's germline CDR1 is SEHNR and CDR2 FQNEAQ (reference sequence). V lost 5 bases and J 0 bases, leaving 14 bases between the germline ends. CDR3 amino acids: CASSPDRRNSGNTIYF. DNA for the CDR3: TGTGCCAGCAGCCCCGACAGACGAAACTCTGGAAACACCATATATTTT. The full variable domain, rest sourced from reference TRBV7-9 and TRBJ1-3, is DTGVSQNPRHKITKRGQNVTFRCDPISEHNRLYWYRQTLGQGPEFLTYFQNEAQLEKSRLLSDRFSAERPKGSFSTLEIQRTEQGDSAMYLCASSPDRRNSGNTIYFGEGSWLTVV.

This clonotype was observed many times. The rearrangement uses TRBV5-1 and TRBJ2-7, with no clear D. CDR3 length equals 12 residues. Between the trimmed V and J ends, which lost 0 bases and 5 bases, there was a span of 6 bases. Germline-derived CDR1 and CDR2 are SGHRS and YFSETQ. CDR3 DNA: TGCGCCAGCAGCTTGGAGGGAAACGAGCAGTACTTC. This encodes CASSLEGNEQYF. Filled out from reference TRBV5-1 and TRBJ2-7, the complete variable domain reads KAGVTQTPRYLIKTRGQQVTLSCSPISGHRSVSWYQQTPGQGLQFLFEYFSETQRNKGNFPGRFSGRQFSNSRSEMNVSTLELGDSALYLCASSLEGNEQYFGPGTRLTVT.

This clonotype occurred a few times. The chain has TRBV5-1 and TRBJ1-1; TRBD1 matches 7 bases. The germline V gene encodes CDR1 SGHRS and CDR2 YFSETQ. J gave up 0 bases and V 0 bases, and 5 bases lay outside the gene matches. CDR3 size: 16 residues. Here the CDR3 reads CASSLALGQLNTEAFF. The CDR3 DNA follows: TGCGCCAGCAGCTTGGCCCTGGGACAGCTGAACACTGAAGCTTTCTTT. Filled out from reference TRBV5-1 and TRBJ1-1, the complete variable domain reads KAGVTQTPRYLIKTRGQQVTLSCSPISGHRSVSWYQQTPGQGLQFLFEYFSETQRNKGNFPGRFSGRQFSNSRSEMNVSTLELGDSALYLCASSLALGQLNTEAFFGQGTRLTVV.

This clonotype was counted only a few times. The chain combines TRBV7-9 with TRBJ2-3, with D perhaps TRBD1 (6 bases). The CDR3 consists of 17 residues. Between the trimmed V and J ends, which lost 2 bases and 3 bases, there was a span of 18 bases. Germline assignment: CDR1 SEHNR and CDR2 FQNEAQ (reference sequence). As DNA, the CDR3 is TGTGCCAGCAGCTTAATGGACAGCAGCAGAAGGACAGATACGCAGTATTTT. Translation gives CASSLMDSSRRTDTQYF.

This clonotype was counted at least ten times. The CDR3 coding sequence is TGTGCCATCAATGGTAACTATAGCAATCAGCCCCAGCATTTT. Amino acid sequence: CAINGNYSNQPQHF. The chain is built from TRBV10-3 and TRBJ1-5; unclear D gene. V was pared by 7 bases and J by 0 bases, with 10 bases between. This CDR3 has 14 residues. Germline CDR1 reads ENHRY; CDR2 reads SYGVKD.

This clonotype has ten or more counts. The chain links TRBV7-2 to TRBJ2-1; 11 bases map to TRBD2. The CDR3 covers 15 residues. V shed 5 bases and J 1 base; nucleotides not matched to a gene: 1. The V gene's germline CDR1 is SGHTA and CDR2 FQGNSA. CDR3 DNA sequence: TGTGCCAGCAGCACTAGCGGGGGATCCTACAATGAGCAGTTCTTC. This gives the protein CASSTSGGSYNEQFF.

This clonotype was observed at least ten times. The V and J genes are TRBV29-1 and TRBJ1-1; D gene uncertain. This CDR3 has 12 amino acids. V lost 6 bases and J lost 1, with 9 bases in between. From germline, CDR1 is SQVTM and CDR2 ANQGSEA. CDR3 sequence (DNA): TGCAGCGTCGGACGGTGGAACACTGAAGCTTTCTTT. As protein: CSVGRWNTEAFF.

About this clonotype itself: A read error may explain this, as a much larger clone is one base away. This chain joins TRBV6-1 and TRBJ1-5; TRBD1 aligns across 9 bases. This CDR3 comprises 16 residues. Germline-derived CDR1 and CDR2 are MNHNS and SASEGT. The junction had 11 bases not matched to a gene; V was cut back by 6 bases and J by 5 bases. The CDR3 sequence is CASRLRGQGSDQPQHF. CDR3 sequence (DNA): TGTGCCAGCAGATTGAGGGGACAGGGAAGCGATCAGCCCCAGCATTTT.

The gene calls are TRBV5-5 and TRBJ1-5; 12 positions match TRBD1. Trimming removed 2 bases from V and 6 bases from J; junction bases left unmatched: 3. Germline V gene lookup returns CDR1 SGHKS and CDR2 YYEKEE (reference sequence). CDR3 length: 15 amino acids. CDR3 sequence (DNA): TGTGCCAGCAGCTTCGGGACAGGGGGCAGTCAGCCCCAGCATTTT. Translation gives CASSFGTGGSQPQHF.

The table lists this clonotype with many counts. This rearrangement joins TRBV6-5 to TRBJ2-2; tentative D call: TRBD1 (6 bases). Trimming cost V 2 bases and J 0 bases, with 16 bases left between them. The germline V gene encodes CDR1 MNHEY and CDR2 SVGAGI. The CDR3 loop spans 18 amino acids. CDR3 protein: CASSYPRGRAANTGELFF. CDR3 bases: TGTGCCAGCAGTTACCCCAGGGGAAGAGCCGCGAACACCGGGGAGCTGTTTTTT.

The V gene is TRBV7-2, the J gene TRBJ1-5; weak D call: TRBD1 (6 bases). The CDR3 is 15 residues long. V was trimmed by 1 base and J by 3 bases, leaving 10 bases between them. Germline loops: CDR1 SGHTA, CDR2 FQGNSA. The CDR3 protein is CASSLGRGANQPQHF. In DNA form, the CDR3 reads TGTGCCAGCAGCTTAGGGAGGGGGGCCAATCAGCCCCAGCATTTT.

The chain combines TRBV20-1 with TRBJ2-5, with D uncertain. The CDR3 is made up of 15 amino acids. Germline values: CDR1 DFQATT, CDR2 SNEGSKA (reference sequence). V lost 5 bases and J lost 5, with 21 bases in between. This CDR3 reads CSARKAGGQSETQYF. The CDR3 coding sequence is TGCAGTGCTCGAAAGGCAGGTGGGCAGTCGGAGACCCAGTACTTC.

The gene calls are TRBV18 and TRBJ2-3; D is undetermined. CDR1 is KGHSH, CDR2 LQKENI, per germline. The CDR3 loop spans 14 amino acids. Between the trimmed V and J ends, which lost 6 bases and 2 bases, there was a span of 12 bases. CDR3 DNA: TGTGCCAGCTCGCAAGGGTACCCCACAGATACGCAGTATTTT. It translates to CASSQGYPTDTQYF.

This clonotype has just a few counts. The chain recombines TRBV9 with TRBJ1-4; D perhaps matches TRBD1 (5 bases). The CDR3 runs to 16 residues. Germline CDR1 and CDR2: SGDLS and YYNGEE. The V end was cut by 4 bases, the J end by 6 bases, with 19 bases between. The CDR3 coding sequence is TGTGCCAGCAGCCCCCGTGGGGGGGGTAGAGATGAAAAACTGTTTTTT. Translation gives CASSPRGGGRDEKLFF. Based on the CDR3 plus reference TRBV9 and TRBJ1-4, the full variable domain is DSGVTQTPKHLITATGQRVTLRCSPRSGDLSVYWYQQSLDQGLQFLIQYYNGEERAKGNILERFSAQQFPDLHSELNLSSLELGDSALYFCASSPRGGGRDEKLFFGSGTQLSVL.

In the case of this clonotype: A read error may be the cause here, since a much bigger clone is one base away. The rearrangement joins TRBV29-1 to TRBJ2-4; unclear D gene. Looked up from germline, CDR1 is SQVTM and CDR2 is ANQGSEA. With 7 bases removed from V and 8 bases from J, the gap between germline ends came to 18 bases. The CDR3 consists of 13 residues. The CDR3 reads CSADQPLLHIQYF. The CDR3 DNA is TGCAGCGCTGATCAGCCTCTCTTACACATTCAGTACTTC.

This clonotype was seen repeatedly, ten times or more. The chain joins TRBV20-1 to TRBJ2-7; D is undetermined. V was shortened by 2 bases and J by 3 bases, with 8 bases between the two germline ends. The CDR3 spans 12 residues. Germline-derived CDR1 and CDR2 are DFQATT and SNEGSKA (reference sequence). The DNA of the CDR3 is TGCAGTGCTAGAAATCACCTCTACGAGCAGTACTTC. Its protein product is CSARNHLYEQYF.

The J gene is TRBJ1-1, the V gene TRBV12-3 or TRBV12-4, with unresolved D. V was shortened by 4 bases and J by 1 base, with 10 bases between the two germline ends. CDR3 length equals 14 residues. The CDR3 loop reads CASSSREGNTEAFF. CDR3 sequence (DNA): TGTGCCAGCAGTTCGAGGGAAGGGAACACTGAAGCTTTCTTT.

As to this clonotype: A far larger clone lies a single base away; this is likely a read error. The gene calls are TRBV5-1 and TRBJ1-1, with no clear D. CDR1 SGHRS and CDR2 YFSETQ come from the germline V gene. This CDR3 is built from 13 residues. V shed 3 bases and J shed 1 base, with 7 bases lying between them. CDR3 in amino acids: CASSSTTNTEAFF. CDR3 bases: TGCGCCAGCAGCTCGACGACGAACACTGAAGCTTTCTTT.

The chain recombines TRBV12-3 or TRBV12-4 with TRBJ2-3, with a possible D match to TRBD1 (5 bases). The CDR3 is 13 amino acids. With 6 bases removed from V and 5 bases from J, the gap between germline ends came to 12 bases. This CDR3 reads CASRTQGGDTQYF. The CDR3 bases are TGTGCCAGCAGGACTCAGGGTGGAGATACGCAGTATTTT.

This clonotype was seen a handful of times. The rearrangement uses TRBV29-1 and TRBJ1-2; tentative D call: TRBD1 (6 bases). V lost 2 bases to trimming and J lost 4 bases, with 20 bases between them. The CDR3 is made up of 16 amino acids. CDR1 is SQVTM, CDR2 ANQGSEA, per germline. The CDR3 DNA reads as TGCAGCGTTGAACCCCCCGACCGGCCCAGGGGCTATGGCTACACCTTC. Its translation is CSVEPPDRPRGYGYTF.